These T cell receptor beta chains were read from a single sample in a study of shared clonotypes between healthy human individuals. Repertoires were generated with immunoSEQ multiplex PCR, while TCRdb's copy carries only in-frame clones and drops some. The table includes approximately 980,000 clones, 60% to 85% detected once. The sequenced sample was memory CD4+ T cells sorted from blood. The source of these receptors is a man younger than 35 in good health. The CDR3 runs from the conserved cysteine through the conserved F or W. A D gene is named only where the DNA matches it firmly. Clone size is shown for a subset of rows, as once, few, many or a class of expanded clone.

J gene | V gene | D gene | CDR3 length | clone size | CDR3 DNA | CDR3 protein
TRBJ2-7 | TRBV19 | TRBD2 | 15 | - | TGTGCCAGTTCTGACTTCGCTAGCGGGGCCTACGAGCAGTACTTC | CASSDFASGAYEQYF
TRBJ2-7 | TRBV7-2 | - | 15 | many | TGTGCCAGCAGCTTAGATGGGACTGCTACCTACGAGCAGTACTTC | CASSLDGTATYEQYF
TRBJ2-1 | TRBV7-2 | TRBD2 | 16 | - | TGTGCCAGCAGCCCCTCTAGCGGGGGGGCGGAGAATGAGCAGTTCTTC | CASSPSSGGAENEQFF
TRBJ1-4 | TRBV6-6 | - | 14 | - | TGTGCCAGCAGGTGGACAGCAACTAATGAAAAACTGTTTTTT | CASRWTATNEKLFF
TRBJ1-6 | TRBV5-1 | TRBD1 | 16 | - | TGCGCCAGCAGCTTGGGAGGGGGCGCGGGTAATTCACCCCTCCACTTT | CASSLGGGAGNSPLHF
TRBJ2-5 | TRBV6-1 | - | 14 | - | TGTGCCAGCAGCCGAGGAAGGGGGCAAGAGACCCAGTACTTC | CASSRGRGQETQYF
TRBJ2-7 | TRBV5-4 | - | 13 | - | TGTGCCAGCAGCCTGGGGACGGACTACGAGCAGTACTTC | CASSLGTDYEQYF
TRBJ2-1 | TRBV5-1 | - | 14 | - | TGCGCCAGCAGCCTACACGACAGCTACAATGAGCAGTTCTTC | CASSLHDSYNEQFF
TRBJ2-1 | TRBV21-1 | - | 9 | few | TGTGCCAACAAGACTAAGGGATTCTTC | CANKTKGFF
TRBJ1-6 | TRBV4-3 | TRBD1 | 15 | few | TGCGCCAGCAGCGAAGATGGGACAGGGAACTCACCCCTCCACTTT | CASSEDGTGNSPLHF
TRBJ1-2 | TRBV6-1 | - | 14 | - | TGTGCCAGCAGTGAAGTCCGGGGACGGAATGGCTACACCTTC | CASSEVRGRNGYTF
TRBJ1-1 | TRBV7-9 | - | 14 | - | TGTGCCAGCAGCCGGGATGGGACTCCCCTTGAAGCTTTCTTT | CASSRDGTPLEAFF
TRBJ1-4 | TRBV5-1 | - | 15 | once | TGCGCCAGCAGCTTGCGGGGGTTTACTAATGAAAAACTGTTTTTT | CASSLRGFTNEKLFF
TRBJ2-5 | TRBV29-1 | TRBD2 | 15 | once | TGCAGCGTGACGAGACTAGCGGGCAACCAAGAGACCCAGTACTTC | CSVTRLAGNQETQYF
TRBJ1-6 | TRBV27 | TRBD1 | 16 | - | TGTGCCAGCAGAAAGGACAGGGCGATGGGAAATTCACCCCTCCACTTT | CASRKDRAMGNSPLHF
TRBJ2-7 | TRBV2 | - | 11 | - | TGTGCCAGCTCCAACGTCTACGAGCAGTACTTC | CASSNVYEQYF
TRBJ1-4 | TRBV5-1 | TRBD1 | 14 | - | TGCGCCAGCAGCTTGCAAGGACAGGGGGAGTCACTGTTTTTT | CASSLQGQGESLFF
TRBJ2-2 | TRBV5-1 | - | 17 | - | TGCGCCAGCAGCGACAATGTCCTGGGCGGGAACACCGGGGAGCTGTTTTTT | CASSDNVLGGNTGELFF
TRBJ2-7 | TRBV5-6 | TRBD1 | 16 | once | TGTGCCAGCAGCTTGATAGGGACAGGGGGCGGCGACGAGCAGTACTTC | CASSLIGTGGGDEQYF
TRBJ1-6 | TRBV10-3 | - | 12 | few | TGTGCCATCAGTGAGCGGGCTTCACCCCTCCACTTT | CAISERASPLHF
TRBJ1-1 | TRBV19 | TRBD1 | 14 | - | TGTGCCAGTAGCACGGGACAGTCGAACACTGAAGCTTTCTTT | CASSTGQSNTEAFF
TRBJ2-7 | TRBV5-1 | TRBD2 | 14 | - | TGCGCCAGCAGCCTGAGGACTAGCGGGAGCGAGCAGTACTTC | CASSLRTSGSEQYF
TRBJ2-5 | TRBV5-1 | TRBD1 | 13 | once | TGCGCCAGCAGGGGACAGGGACGGGAGACCCAGTACTTC | CASRGQGRETQYF
TRBJ1-2 | TRBV6-5 | - | 13 | - | TGTGCCAGCAGTTACCAACACGGCTATGGCTACACCTTC | CASSYQHGYGYTF
TRBJ1-5 | TRBV5-6 | - | 13 | - | TGTGCCAGCAGCTTTACAGGCAATCAGCCCCAGCATTTT | CASSFTGNQPQHF
TRBJ2-7 | TRBV6-1 | - | 11 | - | TGTGCCAGCAGTGACCGGGCCGAGCAGTACTTC | CASSDRAEQYF
TRBJ1-2 | TRBV21-1 | - | 16 | - | TGTGCCAGCAGCAATGGGTACAGCCGCTTCGGCTATGGCTACACCTTC | CASSNGYSRFGYGYTF
TRBJ1-5 | TRBV6-6 | - | 14 | - | TGTGCCAGCAGCCGACGTAATAGCAATCAGCCCCAGCATTTT | CASSRRNSNQPQHF
TRBJ2-3 | TRBV10-3 | TRBD2 | 16 | - | TGTGCCATCAGTGGGGCTAGCGGGGGCGTCACAGATACGCAGTATTTT | CAISGASGGVTDTQYF
TRBJ1-3 | TRBV6-5 | TRBD1 | 15 | - | TGTGCCAGCAGTTACAGGACAGGCTCTGGAAACACCATATATTTT | CASSYRTGSGNTIYF
TRBJ1-5 | TRBV7-9 | - | 15 | - | TGTGCCAGCAGCCGCGCCGGCGATAGCAATCAGCCCCAGCATTTT | CASSRAGDSNQPQHF
TRBJ1-2 | TRBV5-1 | - | 16 | few | TGCGCCAGCAGCTTTGGGGAGACAGGTGCATCGACTGGCTACACCTTC | CASSFGETGASTGYTF
TRBJ2-3 | TRBV9 | - | 14 | - | TGTGCCAGCAGCGTAGGGACTTTTGGAGATACGCAGTATTTT | CASSVGTFGDTQYF
TRBJ2-3 | TRBV7-2 | TRBD2 | 14 | - | TGTGCCAGCAGCCCGGGACTAGCACGGGATACGCAGTATTTT | CASSPGLARDTQYF
TRBJ2-2 | TRBV6-1 | TRBD2 | 17 | few | TGTGCCAGCAGTGGACGGACTAGCGGGGGTCGCGCCGGGGAGCTGTTTTTT | CASSGRTSGGRAGELFF
TRBJ2-2 | TRBV5-1 | - | 12 | few | TGCGCCAGCAGCTTAAACACCGGGGAGCTGTTTTTT | CASSLNTGELFF
TRBJ2-3 | TRBV10-3 | - | 13 | - | TGTGCCATCAGTGAGTCCGGCACAGATACGCAGTATTTT | CAISESGTDTQYF
TRBJ2-3 | TRBV7-7 | - | 14 | - | TGTGCTAGCAGCCCCCAGGGGAAAACAGATACGCAGTATTTT | CASSPQGKTDTQYF
TRBJ2-7 | TRBV2 | - | 14 | - | TGTGCCAGCAACTCAGAAGGACGCTCCTACGAGCAGTACTTC | CASNSEGRSYEQYF
TRBJ2-5 | TRBV11-2 | TRBD2 | 15 | many | TGTGCCAGCAGCTTACTCTATGGACTAGCGGAGACCCAGTACTTC | CASSLLYGLAETQYF
TRBJ1-2 | TRBV29-1 | TRBD1 | 11 | few | TGCAGCGTCCTAGGGACAGATGGCTACACCTTC | CSVLGTDGYTF
TRBJ1-3 | TRBV7-9 | - | 15 | - | TGTGCCAGCAGCTCCGGGGGCACTGGGCTTAACACCATATATTTT | CASSSGGTGLNTIYF
TRBJ2-3 | TRBV9 | TRBD1 | 15 | - | TGTGCCAGCAGCCCCCGGGACAGGGTAACAGATACGCAGTATTTT | CASSPRDRVTDTQYF
TRBJ1-5 | TRBV28 | - | 14 | - | TGTGCCAGCTGGAGGCCCGGCGGATCACAGCCCCAGCATTTT | CASWRPGGSQPQHF
TRBJ1-1 | TRBV7-9 | - | 14 | - | TGTGCCAGCAGCTTCGGGACTGACTCTGCCGGAGCTTTCTTT | CASSFGTDSAGAFF
TRBJ1-1 | TRBV5-6 | - | 17 | - | TGTGCCAGCAGCTTAGGGCAGGGGTATGGTATCAGCACTGAAGCTTTCTTT | CASSLGQGYGISTEAFF
TRBJ2-7 | TRBV5-4 | - | 13 | - | TGTGCCAGCAGCCCGTTCGGTCTCTACGAGCAGTACTTC | CASSPFGLYEQYF
TRBJ1-1 | TRBV5-1 | TRBD1 | 14 | once | TGCGCCAGCACCACGGAGGGGGCGCGGGCTGAAGCTTTCTTT | CASTTEGARAEAFF
TRBJ2-2 | TRBV11-2 | - | 12 | - | TGTGCCAGCAGCTTACTAGCCGGGGAGCTGTTTTTT | CASSLLAGELFF
TRBJ2-7 | TRBV7-2 | TRBD2 | 15 | - | TGTGCCAGCAGCCCGGGAGTCGGGAGGACCCTCGAGCAGTACTTC | CASSPGVGRTLEQYF